A single sample gave rise to the 13 T cell receptor beta chains below, sequenced in a study of CD8+CD57+ T cells in acquired aplastic anemia. For CDR3 and TCR beta VDJ profiling, genomic DNA was the template used. TCRdb re-analysed the reads in MiXCR, keeping a single row per CDR3 protein. The sample yields about 140,000 distinct CDR3 sequences, more than 35% seen once. Sequencing was done on a sample of sorted CD4+, CD8+, or CD8+CD57+ T cells (not recorded which) from PBMCs. The origin of the receptors is a human donor in good health, serving as a control.

The chain employs TRBV7-9 and TRBJ1-2; no firm D call. The CDR3 length is 14 residues. From germline, CDR1 is SEHNR and CDR2 FQNEAQ (reference sequence). V lost 6 bases, J lost 0 bases, and 11 bases lay in between. CDR3 DNA: TGTGCCAGCAGTGTCGGCAAAGCTAACTATGGCTACACCTTC. This translates into CASSVGKANYGYTF.

The chain carries TRBV5-8 and TRBJ1-6; TRBD1 agrees at 7 bases. Germline CDR1 and CDR2: SGHTS and YDEGEE. V gave up 3 bases and J gave up 4 bases; unmatched junction bases: 4. The CDR3 is 15 residues long. The CDR3 DNA reads TGTGCCAGCAGCTCGGGACAGCCATATAATTCACCCCTCCACTTT. The encoded protein is CASSSGQPYNSPLHF.

This clonotype turned up a few times. A much larger clonotype is one base distant, so this may be a read error. This chain links TRBV20-1 with TRBJ1-2; D is unresolved. The CDR3 is made up of 12 amino acids. Germline CDR1 reads DFQATT; CDR2 reads SNEGSKA (reference sequence). V was clipped by 8 bases and J by 8 bases, with 18 bases between them. CDR3 in amino acids: CSTRVGGGGYTF. The CDR3, as DNA: TGCAGTACCAGAGTCGGAGGAGGCGGCTACACCTTC.

This clonotype came up a few times. The V gene is TRBV30, the J gene TRBJ1-2; D is perhaps TRBD1 (5 bases). V lost 2 bases and J lost 1, with 14 bases in between. The CDR3 length is 15 residues. Germline V gene lookup returns CDR1 GTSNPN and CDR2 SVGIG (reference sequence). This CDR3 reads CAWSPTPTVNYGYTF. CDR3 DNA sequence: TGTGCCTGGAGTCCTACCCCGACAGTTAACTATGGCTACACCTTC.

This chain connects TRBV3-1 to TRBJ1-2; D gene unclear. Germline V gives CDR1 LGHDT, CDR2 YNNKEL (reference sequence). V lost 1 base, J lost 8 bases, and 14 bases lay in between. The CDR3 sequence is 14 residues long. The CDR3 DNA is TGTGCCAGCAGCCAAGCTTCTCTATCGGGCGGCTACACCTTC. This gives the protein CASSQASLSGGYTF. Full variable domain (rest looked up from reference TRBV3-1 and TRBJ1-2): DTAVSQTPKYLVTQMGNDKSIKCEQNLGHDTMYWYKQDSKKFLKIMFSYNNKELIINETVPNRFSPKSPDKAHLNLHINSLELGDSAVYFCASSQASLSGGYTFGSGTRLTVV.

In the case of this clonotype: A much larger clone differs from this one at a single base, so this may be a read error. Given the absence of the conserved phenylalanine or tryptophan at the CDR3 end, a read error is likely. The V and J genes are TRBV9 and TRBJ1-1; the match to TRBD1 covers 7 bases. This CDR3 has 14 amino acids. The germline V gene encodes CDR1 SGDLS and CDR2 YYNGEE. J lost 6 bases, V lost 4 bases, and 9 bases had no gene match. The CDR3 nucleotides read TGTGCCAGCAGCCTTGACGGAACAGGGGCTGAAGCTTTCTCT. This gives the protein CASSLDGTGAEAFS.

This chain uses TRBV20-1 with TRBJ2-1, with D tentatively TRBD1 (6 bases). V dropped 0 bases and J dropped 10 bases, with 13 bases sitting between them. CDR3 size: 13 residues. Germline loops: CDR1 DFQATT, CDR2 SNEGSKA (reference sequence). The CDR3: CSARDGTSWEQFF. As DNA, the CDR3 is TGCAGTGCTAGAGATGGGACATCGTGGGAGCAGTTCTTC.

A note on this clonotype: A much larger clone differs from this one at a single base, so this may be a read error. This sequence joins TRBV28 and TRBJ2-3, with 10 nucleotides matching TRBD1. Germline trimming cut 2 bases from V and 3 bases from J; bases unmatched to any gene: 2. This CDR3 spans 15 amino acids. CDR1 is MDHEN and CDR2 is SYDVKM in the germline V gene. This chain's CDR3 is CASSLPGQGTDTQYF. The CDR3 DNA reads TGTGCCAGCAGTTTACCGGGACAGGGGACAGATACGCAGTATTTT. The entire variable domain, with the rest obtained from reference TRBV28 and TRBJ2-3, is as follows: DVKVTQSSRYLVKRTGEKVFLECVQDMDHENMFWYRQDPGLGLRLIYFSYDVKMKEKGDIPEGYSVSREKKERFSLILESASTNQTSMYLCASSLPGQGTDTQYFGPGTRLTVL.

The V and J genes are TRBV2 and TRBJ1-2; D not resolved. The CDR3 covers 12 residues. Deletions cut 7 bases from V and 5 bases from J, with 11 bases between. Germline CDR1 reads SNHLY; CDR2 reads FYNNEI. CDR3 region: CASNGRTYGYTF. DNA of the CDR3: TGTGCCAGCAATGGACGGACGTATGGCTACACCTTC.

Worth noting for this clonotype: A read error is possible here, since a much larger clone lies one base away. The gene calls are TRBV5-6 and TRBJ1-6, with D unresolved. The CDR3 runs to 15 residues. Germline values: CDR1 SGHDT, CDR2 YYEEEE. In DNA, the CDR3 is TGTGCCAGCAGCTATGGAAACAGCAACCACTCACCCCGCCACTTT. Translated, it gives CASSYGNSNHSPRHF.

On this clonotype: No conserved phenylalanine or tryptophan is present at the end of the CDR3, so a read error is the likely explanation. The V and J genes are TRBV29-1 and TRBJ1-1, with 10 nucleotides matching TRBD1. The V segment lost 6 bases and the J segment 4 bases; nucleotides outside the gene matches: 5. The CDR3 sequence is 13 residues long. CDR1 and CDR2 from the germline V gene are SQVTM and ANQGSEA. Here the CDR3 reads CSVADRGGTEAFL. DNA of the CDR3: TGCAGCGTCGCGGACAGGGGGGGCACTGAAGCTTTCCTT.

This clonotype was counted at least ten times. The chain employs TRBV7-8 and TRBJ1-1; D possibly corresponds to TRBD1 (6 bases). Germline V CDR1 and CDR2: SGHVS, FQNEAQ. The V gene lost 10 bases and the J gene lost 5 bases, with 20 bases spanning the gap. The CDR3 is 14 residues long. CDR3 protein: CATLTWPGVTEAFF. The DNA for the CDR3 is TGTGCCACCCTCACTTGGCCAGGGGTAACTGAAGCTTTCTTT.

The sample holds many counts of this clonotype. The rearrangement uses TRBV6-1 and TRBJ2-7; D remains unclear. The CDR3 extends over 12 amino acids. Looked up from germline, CDR1 is MNHNS and CDR2 is SASEGT. Trimming pared 4 bases from V and 3 bases from J, leaving 7 bases between. The CDR3 is CASSAGIYEQYF. DNA for the CDR3: TGTGCCAGCAGTGCCGGCATCTACGAGCAGTACTTC.